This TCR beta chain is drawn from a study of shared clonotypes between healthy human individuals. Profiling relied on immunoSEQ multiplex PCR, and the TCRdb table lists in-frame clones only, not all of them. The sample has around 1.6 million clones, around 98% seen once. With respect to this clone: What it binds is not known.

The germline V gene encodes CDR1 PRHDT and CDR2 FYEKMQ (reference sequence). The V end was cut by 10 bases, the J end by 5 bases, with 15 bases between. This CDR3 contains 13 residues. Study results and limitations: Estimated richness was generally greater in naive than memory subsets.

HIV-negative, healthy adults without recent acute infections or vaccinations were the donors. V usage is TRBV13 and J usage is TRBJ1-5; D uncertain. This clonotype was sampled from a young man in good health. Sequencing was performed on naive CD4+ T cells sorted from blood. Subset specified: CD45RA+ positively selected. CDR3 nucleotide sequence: TGTGCCAACGCAATCGGCGGGGATCAGCCCCAGCATTTT. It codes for CANAIGGDQPQHF.